Below are 3 T cell receptor beta chains sequenced from a single sample in a study of T cells after posttransplantation cyclophosphamide. Sequencing was performed with immunoSEQ multiplex PCR; in TCRdb, only in-frame clones are kept and a portion is missing. The data show tens of thousands of clones, about three quarters seen once. Treatment was busulfan-fludarabine conditioning, a marrow graft, and cyclophosphamide on days +3 and +4. The sample was CD4+ T cells sorted from blood, taken 1,700 to 2,000 days after a stem cell transplant with posttransplant cyclophosphamide. These receptors all stem from a female patient in her forties who received an allogeneic stem cell transplant from a related donor, was CMV-positive, and had no GVHD. Part of the T cell pool may stem from the graft donor.

This sequence joins TRBV2 and TRBJ2-3; 11 nucleotides match TRBD2. The CDR3 spans 13 residues. The V gene end was trimmed by 11 bases and the J gene end by 4 bases; junction bases not matched to a gene: 5. Germline V gene data show CDR1 as SNHLY and CDR2 as FYNNEI. CDR3 in DNA: TGTGCCGGTCTAGCGGGGGGTGCAGATACGCAGTATTTT. Its protein product is CAGLAGGADTQYF.

This clone was found a few times. This chain links TRBV2 with TRBJ2-1, with TRBD2 identical over 12 bases. In germline, CDR1 is SNHLY, CDR2 FYNNEI. The trim removed 6 bases at V and 7 bases at J, leaving 13 bases unmatched. The CDR3 runs 17 residues. Here the CDR3 DNA reads TGTGCCAGCAGCCGTATGTTGCTAGCGGGGGGGCGGAATGAGCAGTTCTTC. As protein: CASSRMLLAGGRNEQFF.

The rearrangement uses TRBV27 and TRBJ2-2; TRBD1 aligns across 9 bases. This CDR3 comprises 18 residues. Germline assignment: CDR1 MNHEY and CDR2 SMNVEV (reference sequence). Unmatched junction bases numbered 10, after V lost 1 base and J lost 4 bases. DNA of the CDR3: TGTGCCAGCAGTTTATACAGGGGGCGAAGTTTAGTCACCGGGGAGCTGTTTTTT. Its protein is CASSLYRGRSLVTGELFF.